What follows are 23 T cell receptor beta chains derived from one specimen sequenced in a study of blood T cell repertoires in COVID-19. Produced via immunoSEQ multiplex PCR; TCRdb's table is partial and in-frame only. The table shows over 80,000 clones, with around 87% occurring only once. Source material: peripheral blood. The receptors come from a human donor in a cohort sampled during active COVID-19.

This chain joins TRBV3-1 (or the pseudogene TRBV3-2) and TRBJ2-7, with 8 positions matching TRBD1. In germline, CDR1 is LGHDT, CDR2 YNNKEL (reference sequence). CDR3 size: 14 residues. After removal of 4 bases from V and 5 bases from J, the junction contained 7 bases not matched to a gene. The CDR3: CASSRQGIHHEQYF. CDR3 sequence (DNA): TGTGCCAGCAGCCGACAGGGGATTCACCACGAGCAGTACTTC.

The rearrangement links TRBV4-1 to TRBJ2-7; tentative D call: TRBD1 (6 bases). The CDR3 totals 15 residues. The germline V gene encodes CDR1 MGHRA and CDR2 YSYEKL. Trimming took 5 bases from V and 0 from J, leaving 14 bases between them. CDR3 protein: CASSVGASLSYEQYF. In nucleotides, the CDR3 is TGCGCCAGCAGCGTGGGGGCGAGTCTCTCCTACGAGCAGTACTTC.

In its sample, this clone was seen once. In DNA, the CDR3 is TGTGCCAGCAGCTTAATGGCGGGAGGGCCGGGCGAGCAGTACTTC. As protein: CASSLMAGGPGEQYF. The chain uses TRBV7-2 and TRBJ2-7; 9 bases fit TRBD2. V was pared by 2 bases and J by 6 bases, with 8 bases of the junction left unmatched. Germline V gene sequence: CDR1 SGHTA, CDR2 FQGNSA. The length of the CDR3 is 15 residues.

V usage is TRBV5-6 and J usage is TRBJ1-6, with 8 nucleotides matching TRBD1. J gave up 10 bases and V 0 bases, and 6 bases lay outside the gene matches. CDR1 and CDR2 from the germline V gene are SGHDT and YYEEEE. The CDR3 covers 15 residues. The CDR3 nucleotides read TGTGCCAGCAGCTTGGAGCAGGGGGCAGGATCACCCCTCCACTTT. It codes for CASSLEQGAGSPLHF.

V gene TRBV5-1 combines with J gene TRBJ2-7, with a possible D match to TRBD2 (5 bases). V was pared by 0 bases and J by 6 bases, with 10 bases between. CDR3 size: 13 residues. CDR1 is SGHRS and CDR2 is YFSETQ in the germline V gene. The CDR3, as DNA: TGCGCCAGCAGCTTGGACGGACGGGGCGAGCAGTACTTC. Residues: CASSLDGRGEQYF.

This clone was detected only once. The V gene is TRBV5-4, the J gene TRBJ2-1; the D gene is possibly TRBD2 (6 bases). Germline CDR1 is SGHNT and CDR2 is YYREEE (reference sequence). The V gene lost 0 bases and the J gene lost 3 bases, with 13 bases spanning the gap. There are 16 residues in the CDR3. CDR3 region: CASSLASGAVYNEQFF. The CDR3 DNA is TGTGCCAGCAGCTTGGCCTCGGGAGCTGTCTACAATGAGCAGTTCTTC.

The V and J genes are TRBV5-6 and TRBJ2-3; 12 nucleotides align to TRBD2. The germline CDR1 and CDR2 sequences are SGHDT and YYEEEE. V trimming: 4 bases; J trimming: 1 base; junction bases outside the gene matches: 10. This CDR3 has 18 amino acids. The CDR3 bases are TGTGCCAGCAGCCCGGGACTAGCGGGTCCAGGGGGCACAGATACGCAGTATTTT. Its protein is CASSPGLAGPGGTDTQYF.

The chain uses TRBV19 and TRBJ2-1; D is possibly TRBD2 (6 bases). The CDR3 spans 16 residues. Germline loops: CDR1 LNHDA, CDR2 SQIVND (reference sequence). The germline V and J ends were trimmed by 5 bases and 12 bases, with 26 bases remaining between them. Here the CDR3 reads CASSLNTGTPKVGQFF. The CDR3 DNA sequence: TGTGCCAGTAGTTTGAACACCGGGACTCCTAAGGTCGGGCAGTTCTTC.

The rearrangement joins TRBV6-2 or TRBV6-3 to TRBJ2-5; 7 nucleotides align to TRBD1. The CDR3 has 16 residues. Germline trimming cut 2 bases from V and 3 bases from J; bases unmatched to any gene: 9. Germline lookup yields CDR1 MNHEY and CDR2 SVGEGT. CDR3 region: CASSYRSGGVEETQYF. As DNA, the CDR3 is TGTGCCAGCAGTTACAGGTCAGGGGGAGTGGAAGAGACCCAGTACTTC.

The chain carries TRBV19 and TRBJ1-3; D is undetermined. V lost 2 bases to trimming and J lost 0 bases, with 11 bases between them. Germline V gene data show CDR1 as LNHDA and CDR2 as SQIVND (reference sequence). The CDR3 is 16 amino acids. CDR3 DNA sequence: TGTGCCAGTAGTATATCGGCAGGAAACTCTGGAAACACCATATATTTT. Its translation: CASSISAGNSGNTIYF.

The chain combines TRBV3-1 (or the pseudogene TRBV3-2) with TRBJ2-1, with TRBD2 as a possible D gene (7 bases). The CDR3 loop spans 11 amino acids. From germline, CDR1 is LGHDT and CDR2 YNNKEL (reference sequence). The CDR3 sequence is CATQQGGEQFF. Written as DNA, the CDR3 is TGTGCGACTCAACAGGGAGGGGAGCAGTTCTTC.

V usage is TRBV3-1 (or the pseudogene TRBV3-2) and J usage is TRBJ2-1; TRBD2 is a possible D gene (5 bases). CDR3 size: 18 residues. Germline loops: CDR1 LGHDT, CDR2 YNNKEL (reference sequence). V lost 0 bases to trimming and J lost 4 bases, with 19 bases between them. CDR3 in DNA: TGTGCCAGCAGCCAAGATGGGCTGGGGAGCGGAAGATACAATGAGCAGTTCTTC. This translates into CASSQDGLGSGRYNEQFF.

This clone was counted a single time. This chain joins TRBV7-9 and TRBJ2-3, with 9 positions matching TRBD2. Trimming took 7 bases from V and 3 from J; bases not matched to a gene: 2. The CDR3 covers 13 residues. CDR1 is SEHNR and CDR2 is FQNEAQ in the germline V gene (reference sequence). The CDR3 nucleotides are TGTGCCAGCACCACTAGCGGGACAGATACGCAGTATTTT. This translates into CASTTSGTDTQYF.

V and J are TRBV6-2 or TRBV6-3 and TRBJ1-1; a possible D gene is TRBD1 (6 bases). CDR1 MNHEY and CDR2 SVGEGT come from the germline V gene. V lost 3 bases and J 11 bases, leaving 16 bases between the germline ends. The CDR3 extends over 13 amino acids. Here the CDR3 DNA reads TGTGCCAGCAGTTATGAGGGGGTAACGTACGCTTTCTTT. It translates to CASSYEGVTYAFF.

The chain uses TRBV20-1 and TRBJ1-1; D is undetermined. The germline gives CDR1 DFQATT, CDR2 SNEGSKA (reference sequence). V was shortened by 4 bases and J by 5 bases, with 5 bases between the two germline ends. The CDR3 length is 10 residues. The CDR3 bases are TGCAGTGCTACCCGTACTGAAGCTTTCTTT. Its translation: CSATRTEAFF.

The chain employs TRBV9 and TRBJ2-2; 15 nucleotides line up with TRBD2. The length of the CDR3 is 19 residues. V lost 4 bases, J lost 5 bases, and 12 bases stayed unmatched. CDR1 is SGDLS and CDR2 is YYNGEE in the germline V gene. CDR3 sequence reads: CASSPPGLAGGFGTGELFF. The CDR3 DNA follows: TGTGCCAGCAGCCCCCCGGGACTAGCGGGAGGTTTCGGAACCGGGGAGCTGTTTTTT.

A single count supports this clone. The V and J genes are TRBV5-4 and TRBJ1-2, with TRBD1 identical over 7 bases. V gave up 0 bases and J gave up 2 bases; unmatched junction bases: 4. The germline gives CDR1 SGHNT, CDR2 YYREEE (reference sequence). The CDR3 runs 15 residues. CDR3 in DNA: TGTGCCAGCAGCTTGGCCTTGGGACAGAACTATGGCTACACCTTC. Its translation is CASSLALGQNYGYTF. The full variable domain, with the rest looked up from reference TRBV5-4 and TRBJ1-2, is ETGVTQSPTHLIKTRGQQVTLRCSSQSGHNTVSWYQQALGQGPQFIFQYYREEENGRGNFPPRFSGLQFPNYSSELNVNALELDDSALYLCASSLALGQNYGYTFGSGTRLTVV.

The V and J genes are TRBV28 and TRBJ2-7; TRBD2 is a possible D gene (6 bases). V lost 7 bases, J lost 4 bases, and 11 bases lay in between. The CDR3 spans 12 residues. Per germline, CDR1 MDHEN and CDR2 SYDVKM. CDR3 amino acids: CASNRREYEQYF. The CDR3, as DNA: TGTGCCAGCAACCGGAGGGAATACGAGCAGTACTTC.

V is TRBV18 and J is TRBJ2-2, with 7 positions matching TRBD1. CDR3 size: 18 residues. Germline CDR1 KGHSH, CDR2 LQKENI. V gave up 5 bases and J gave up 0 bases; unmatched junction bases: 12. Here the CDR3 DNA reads TGTGCCAGCTCATCTCGGAGCAGGGGGTTCCCGAACACCGGGGAGCTGTTTTTT. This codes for CASSSRSRGFPNTGELFF. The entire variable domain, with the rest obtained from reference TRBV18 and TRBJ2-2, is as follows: NAGVMQNPRHLVRRRGQEARLRCSPMKGHSHVYWYRQLPEEGLKFMVYLQKENIIDESGMPKERFSAEFPKEGPSILRIQQVVRGDSAAYFCASSSRSRGFPNTGELFFGEGSRLTVL.

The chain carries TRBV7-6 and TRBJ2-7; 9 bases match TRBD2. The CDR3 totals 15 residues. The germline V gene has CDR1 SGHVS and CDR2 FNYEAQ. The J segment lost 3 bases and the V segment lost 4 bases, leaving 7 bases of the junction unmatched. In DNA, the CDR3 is TGTGCCAGCAGCTCGGTGGGCGGGAGGGTCTACGAGCAGTACTTC. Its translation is CASSSVGGRVYEQYF.

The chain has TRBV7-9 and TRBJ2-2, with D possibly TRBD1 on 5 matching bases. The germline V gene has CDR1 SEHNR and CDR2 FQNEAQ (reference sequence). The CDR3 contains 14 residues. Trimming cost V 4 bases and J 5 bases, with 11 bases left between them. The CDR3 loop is CASSSQGWTGELFF. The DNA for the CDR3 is TGTGCCAGCAGCTCCCAGGGATGGACCGGGGAGCTGTTTTTT.

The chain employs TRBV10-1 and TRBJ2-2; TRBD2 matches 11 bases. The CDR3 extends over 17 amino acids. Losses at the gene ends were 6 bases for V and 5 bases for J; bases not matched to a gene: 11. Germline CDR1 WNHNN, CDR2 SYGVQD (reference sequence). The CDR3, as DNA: TGCGCCAGCAGCACAGAACTAGCGGGAGACAAAACCGGGGAGCTGTTTTTT. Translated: CASSTELAGDKTGELFF.

The CDR3 DNA is TGTGCCAGCAGTTATAGGGTGGGGGCTGTCGGCTACACCTTC. This translates into CASSYRVGAVGYTF. The V and J genes are TRBV2 and TRBJ1-2; a weak D match, TRBD1 (6 bases). The CDR3 covers 14 residues. Trimming stripped 5 bases from V and 8 bases from J, with 18 bases between. The germline gives CDR1 SNHLY, CDR2 FYNNEI.